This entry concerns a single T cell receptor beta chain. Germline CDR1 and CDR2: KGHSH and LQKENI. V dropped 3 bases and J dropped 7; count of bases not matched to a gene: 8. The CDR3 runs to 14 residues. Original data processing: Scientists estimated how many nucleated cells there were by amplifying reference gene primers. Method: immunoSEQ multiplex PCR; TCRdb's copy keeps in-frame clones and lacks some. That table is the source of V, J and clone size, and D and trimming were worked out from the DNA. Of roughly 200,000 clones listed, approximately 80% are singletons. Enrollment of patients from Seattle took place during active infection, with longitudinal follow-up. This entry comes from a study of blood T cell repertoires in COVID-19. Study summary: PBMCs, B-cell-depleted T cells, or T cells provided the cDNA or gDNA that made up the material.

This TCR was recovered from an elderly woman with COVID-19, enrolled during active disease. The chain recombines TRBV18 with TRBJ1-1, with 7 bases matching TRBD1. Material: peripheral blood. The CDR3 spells CASSPSMGDSEAFF. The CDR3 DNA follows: TGTGCCAGCTCACCTTCCATGGGGGACAGTGAAGCTTTCTTT.